Listed below are T cell receptor beta chains from one sample, sequenced in a study of blood T cell repertoires in COVID-19. Clones were sequenced by immunoSEQ multiplex PCR, and TCRdb holds only the in-frame ones, with some missing. The sample carries roughly 400,000 clones, about 90% recorded once. The sequenced material came from PBMCs or T cells enriched from blood (not recorded which). The receptors originated from a man younger than 35 who had recovered from COVID-19. The CDR3 runs from the conserved cysteine through the conserved F or W. Each record gives: clone size, D gene, V gene, J gene, CDR3 protein, CDR3 DNA. A D gene is named only where the DNA matches it firmly. The listing skips clone size in some rows; elsewhere it reads once, few, many or a size class.

clone size: NA; D gene: NA; V gene: TRBV5-1; J gene: TRBJ1-4; CDR3 protein: CASSFYGTGDEKLFF; CDR3 DNA: TGCGCCAGCAGCTTTTATGGTACAGGAGACGAAAAACTGTTTTTT
clone size: NA; D gene: NA; V gene: TRBV10-1; J gene: TRBJ1-2; CDR3 protein: CASSHHFNTRRNGGYTF; CDR3 DNA: TGCGCCAGCAGCCACCATTTTAATACCAGGCGCAACGGTGGCTACACCTTC
clone size: NA; D gene: NA; V gene: TRBV15; J gene: TRBJ2-7; CDR3 protein: CATSITGEQYF; CDR3 DNA: TGTGCCACCAGCATCACGGGCGAGCAGTACTTC
clone size: NA; D gene: TRBD2; V gene: TRBV15; J gene: TRBJ2-1; CDR3 protein: CATSRESGTFDEQFF; CDR3 DNA: TGTGCCACCAGCAGAGAAAGCGGGACTTTCGATGAGCAGTTCTTC
clone size: NA; D gene: NA; V gene: TRBV7-9; J gene: TRBJ1-2; CDR3 protein: CASSTRPAKDSYGYTF; CDR3 DNA: TGTGCCAGCAGCACGCGACCAGCCAAGGACTCCTATGGCTACACCTTC
clone size: NA; D gene: TRBD1; V gene: TRBV28; J gene: TRBJ2-7; CDR3 protein: CASSLPGQVSVHEQYF; CDR3 DNA: TGTGCCAGCAGTTTGCCGGGACAGGTAAGCGTCCACGAGCAGTACTTC
clone size: NA; D gene: TRBD1; V gene: TRBV6-5; J gene: TRBJ1-2; CDR3 protein: CASSYSGQGNYGYTF; CDR3 DNA: TGTGCCAGCAGTTACTCAGGACAGGGGAACTATGGCTACACCTTC
clone size: once; D gene: TRBD1; V gene: TRBV2; J gene: TRBJ1-3; CDR3 protein: CASSLQGAVGNTIYF; CDR3 DNA: TGTGCCAGCAGTTTACAGGGGGCAGTGGGAAACACCATATATTTT
clone size: NA; D gene: NA; V gene: TRBV7-9; J gene: TRBJ1-1; CDR3 protein: CASSLAGFEAFF; CDR3 DNA: TGTGCCAGCAGCCTGGCGGGATTTGAAGCTTTCTTT
clone size: NA; D gene: NA; V gene: TRBV3-1/TRBV3-2; J gene: TRBJ1-1; CDR3 protein: CASSQLRTDTEAFF; CDR3 DNA: TGTGCCAGCAGCCAGTTGAGAACCGACACTGAAGCTTTCTTT
clone size: NA; D gene: NA; V gene: TRBV10-3; J gene: TRBJ1-1; CDR3 protein: CAISESNQGAPEAFF; CDR3 DNA: TGTGCCATCAGTGAGTCGAACCAGGGTGCCCCTGAAGCTTTCTTT
clone size: NA; D gene: NA; V gene: TRBV6-1; J gene: TRBJ1-2; CDR3 protein: CASSEALRPGVGGGYTF; CDR3 DNA: TGTGCCAGCAGTGAAGCGCTTCGGCCGGGCGTAGGGGGTGGCTACACCTTC
clone size: NA; D gene: NA; V gene: TRBV3-1/TRBV3-2; J gene: TRBJ2-7; CDR3 protein: CASSQETLRGSEQYF; CDR3 DNA: TGTGCCAGCAGCCAAGAGACGCTTAGGGGAAGTGAGCAGTACTTC
clone size: NA; D gene: NA; V gene: TRBV4-2; J gene: TRBJ1-4; CDR3 protein: CASSHPGGAQFEKLFF; CDR3 DNA: TGTGCCAGCAGCCACCCGGGGGGCGCTCAATTTGAAAAACTGTTTTTT
clone size: NA; D gene: TRBD2; V gene: TRBV7-6; J gene: TRBJ2-4; CDR3 protein: CASSPTGWAGVDNIQYF; CDR3 DNA: TGTGCCAGCAGCCCTACGGGCTGGGCGGGAGTTGATAACATTCAGTACTTC
clone size: NA; D gene: NA; V gene: TRBV30; J gene: TRBJ2-3; CDR3 protein: CAWSTNLEDTQYF; CDR3 DNA: TGTGCCTGGAGTACTAATTTGGAGGATACGCAGTATTTT
clone size: NA; D gene: NA; V gene: TRBV11-2; J gene: TRBJ1-1; CDR3 protein: CASSLGRKNTEAFF; CDR3 DNA: TGTGCCAGCAGCCTCGGCAGGAAGAACACTGAAGCTTTCTTT
clone size: few; D gene: NA; V gene: TRBV4-1; J gene: TRBJ1-1; CDR3 protein: CASSQGTKAFF; CDR3 DNA: TGCGCCAGCAGCCAGGGGACAAAAGCTTTCTTT
clone size: NA; D gene: NA; V gene: TRBV5-1; J gene: TRBJ1-5; CDR3 protein: CASSLGGDSNQPQHF; CDR3 DNA: TGCGCCAGCAGCTTAGGGGGGGATAGCAATCAGCCCCAGCATTTT
clone size: NA; D gene: NA; V gene: TRBV5-5; J gene: TRBJ2-6; CDR3 protein: CASSLTGNGPYLSGANVLTF; CDR3 DNA: TGTGCCAGCAGCTTGACAGGGAATGGGCCATATCTCTCTGGGGCCAACGTCCTGACTTTC
clone size: NA; D gene: TRBD2; V gene: TRBV5-1; J gene: TRBJ2-3; CDR3 protein: CASSTTGLAGVTDTQYF; CDR3 DNA: TGCGCCAGCAGCACTACCGGACTAGCGGGAGTTACAGATACGCAGTATTTT
clone size: NA; D gene: NA; V gene: TRBV5-8; J gene: TRBJ1-2; CDR3 protein: CASSFGGLFKADGYTF; CDR3 DNA: TGTGCCAGCAGCTTCGGGGGACTTTTTAAAGCGGATGGCTACACCTTC
clone size: NA; D gene: NA; V gene: TRBV5-1; J gene: TRBJ2-3; CDR3 protein: CASSLGRDTQYF; CDR3 DNA: TGCGCCAGCAGCTTGGGTCGAGATACGCAGTATTTT
clone size: few; D gene: TRBD1; V gene: TRBV28; J gene: TRBJ1-2; CDR3 protein: CASSLLNRGGNGYTF; CDR3 DNA: TGTGCCAGCAGTTTACTAAACAGGGGTGGGAATGGCTACACCTTC
clone size: NA; D gene: TRBD1; V gene: TRBV7-9; J gene: TRBJ1-1; CDR3 protein: CASSRAVVGQVVTEAFF; CDR3 DNA: TGTGCCAGCAGCCGAGCGGTTGTAGGACAGGTGGTAACTGAAGCTTTCTTT
clone size: NA; D gene: NA; V gene: TRBV10-3; J gene: TRBJ1-2; CDR3 protein: CAISGETLRKGYTF; CDR3 DNA: TGTGCCATCAGCGGGGAAACCCTACGGAAGGGCTACACCTTC
clone size: NA; D gene: NA; V gene: TRBV14; J gene: TRBJ2-1; CDR3 protein: CASSRRTYNEQFF; CDR3 DNA: TGTGCCAGCAGCCGGAGGACCTACAATGAGCAGTTCTTC
clone size: NA; D gene: NA; V gene: TRBV10-3; J gene: TRBJ2-7; CDR3 protein: CAISEFFGSSYEQYF; CDR3 DNA: TGTGCCATCAGTGAGTTCTTCGGTAGCTCCTACGAGCAGTACTTC
clone size: NA; D gene: TRBD1; V gene: TRBV28; J gene: TRBJ2-7; CDR3 protein: CASSSRTGVSYEQYF; CDR3 DNA: TGTGCCAGCAGTTCCAGGACAGGGGTCTCCTACGAGCAGTACTTC
clone size: NA; D gene: NA; V gene: TRBV2; J gene: TRBJ1-4; CDR3 protein: CASRTEYSEKLFF; CDR3 DNA: TGTGCCAGCAGAACAGAATACAGTGAAAAACTGTTTTTT